What follows are 19 T cell receptor beta chains derived from one specimen sequenced in a study of blood T cell repertoires in COVID-19. Profiled with immunoSEQ multiplex PCR; TCRdb holds only in-frame clones, not every one. The sample carries about 40,000 clones, around 90% recorded once. Input material: peripheral blood. The receptor source for this set is a woman in her seventies with acute or convalescent COVID-19.

The genes are TRBV10-1 and TRBJ1-6; 9 bases match TRBD1. This CDR3 is built from 13 residues. The ends lost 6 bases at V and 10 bases at J; junction bases unmatched: 4. The germline V gene has CDR1 WNHNN and CDR2 SYGVQD (reference sequence). The CDR3 loop reads CASRRGQGSPLHF. CDR3 coding DNA: TGCGCCAGCAGGAGGGGACAGGGCTCACCCCTCCACTTT.

The chain links TRBV3-1 (or the pseudogene TRBV3-2) to TRBJ1-1, with D hard to call. CDR3 length equals 15 residues. From germline, CDR1 is LGHDT and CDR2 YNNKEL (reference sequence). V was pared by 3 bases and J by 3 bases, with 14 bases between. CDR3 sequence: CASSQIGGPDTEAFF. For the CDR3, the DNA is TGTGCCAGCAGCCAGATAGGCGGTCCTGACACTGAAGCTTTCTTT.

The J gene is TRBJ1-3, the V gene TRBV29-1; D is unclear. V dropped 7 bases and J dropped 1 base, with 20 bases sitting between them. CDR3 size: 16 residues. Germline loops: CDR1 SQVTM, CDR2 ANQGSEA. The CDR3 DNA sequence: TGCAGCGGTGTCTTTCCGGGAATGATTTCTGGAAACACCATATATTTT. Its translation: CSGVFPGMISGNTIYF.

V is TRBV6-2 or TRBV6-3 and J is TRBJ2-7; TRBD1 matches at 7 bases. The CDR3 totals 16 residues. J lost 2 bases, V lost 4 bases, and 11 bases had no gene match. Germline CDR1 is MNHEY and CDR2 is SVGEGT. The CDR3 DNA follows: TGTGCCAGCAGTTCATCGACAGGGATCCGTCCCTACGAGCAGTACGTC. Residues: CASSSSTGIRPYEQYV.

A few counts support this clone. The chain carries TRBV6-6 and TRBJ1-5, with 7 positions matching TRBD1. V lost 6 bases to trimming and J lost 2 bases; unmatched junction nucleotides: 4. Germline-derived CDR1 and CDR2 are MNHNY and SVGAGI (reference sequence). The CDR3 has 14 amino acids. CDR3 in DNA: TGTGCCAGCAGGCCAACAGGGGGCAATCAGCCCCAGCATTTT. Amino acid sequence: CASRPTGGNQPQHF.

J is TRBJ2-1 and V is TRBV2; 7 bases are a match to TRBD1. The CDR3 length is 15 residues. With V trimmed by 1 base and J by 6 bases, 6 bases remained unmatched. CDR1 SNHLY and CDR2 FYNNEI come from the germline V gene. CDR3 sequence reads: CASSEGGGMGNEQFF. The DNA for the CDR3 is TGTGCCAGCAGTGAAGGAGGGGGCATGGGCAATGAGCAGTTCTTC.

The V gene is TRBV5-4, the J gene TRBJ2-5, with D possibly matching TRBD1 (8 bases). CDR1 is SGHNT and CDR2 is YYREEE in the germline V gene (reference sequence). The CDR3 has 15 amino acids. Trimming removed 6 bases from V and 5 bases from J, with 20 bases in between. The CDR3 DNA follows: TGTGCCAGCACCACTCAGGGGGCGCGGGGGGAGACCCAGTACTTC. Translating it yields CASTTQGARGETQYF.

The rearrangement joins TRBV27 to TRBJ1-1; TRBD1 might be the D (6 bases). Germline CDR1 and CDR2: MNHEY and SMNVEV (reference sequence). The CDR3 is 13 residues long. The V end was cut by 3 bases, the J end by 9 bases, with 14 bases between. The CDR3 loop reads CASSFGTGTKAFF. The CDR3 DNA follows: TGTGCCAGCAGTTTCGGAACAGGGACGAAAGCTTTCTTT.

This rearrangement joins TRBV6-2 or TRBV6-3 to TRBJ2-1, with 9 bases fitting TRBD2. V shed 5 bases, J shed 9 bases, and the junction held 5 bases outside the gene matches. Germline loops: CDR1 MNHEY, CDR2 SVGEGT. This CDR3 spans 13 amino acids. The CDR3 sequence is CASSLGTSSEQFF. CDR3 coding DNA: TGTGCCAGCAGTCTTGGGACTAGCAGTGAGCAGTTCTTC.

The chain employs TRBV28 and TRBJ1-1; TRBD1 matches 10 bases. Germline-derived CDR1 and CDR2 are MDHEN and SYDVKM. Germline trimming cut 8 bases from V and 5 bases from J; bases unmatched to any gene: 8. The CDR3 is made up of 14 amino acids. The CDR3 reads CASPTGGAWTEAFF. The CDR3 region has the DNA TGTGCCAGCCCGACAGGGGGCGCGTGGACTGAAGCTTTCTTT.

The chain is built from TRBV2 and TRBJ1-2; no definite D call. There are 14 residues in the CDR3. From germline, CDR1 is SNHLY and CDR2 FYNNEI. With 5 bases removed from V and 2 bases from J, the gap between germline ends came to 12 bases. The CDR3 loop reads CASSSLNSNYGYTF. CDR3 DNA: TGTGCCAGCAGTAGCTTAAACTCCAACTATGGCTACACCTTC.

The chain is built from TRBV6-2 or TRBV6-3 and TRBJ2-7; no definite D call. Germline CDR1 is MNHEY and CDR2 is SVGEGT. Trimming took 0 bases from V and 6 from J, leaving 12 bases between them. This CDR3 has 14 residues. This CDR3 reads CASSYSRSRVEQYV. CDR3 coding DNA: TGTGCCAGCAGTTACTCGAGGTCTAGAGTCGAGCAGTACGTC.

This clone was detected only once. The chain joins TRBV6-2 or TRBV6-3 to TRBJ2-2; TRBD2 is a possible D gene (5 bases). CDR1 and CDR2 from the germline V gene are MNHEY and SVGEGT. The ends were cut back, 5 bases at V and 9 bases at J, with 10 bases in the middle. The CDR3 contains 12 residues. The CDR3 coding sequence is TGTGCCAGCAGTCAAAGCGGTCGGGAGCTGTTTTTT. Protein: CASSQSGRELFF.

V and J are TRBV29-1 and TRBJ2-5, with 7 bases fitting TRBD2. The germline V gene has CDR1 SQVTM and CDR2 ANQGSEA. V lost 0 bases, J lost 5 bases, and 6 bases stayed unmatched. There are 14 residues in the CDR3. The CDR3 nucleotides read TGCAGCGTTGAAGATGACGGGGGGTTGGAGACCCAGTACTTC. As protein: CSVEDDGGLETQYF. The whole variable domain, remainder taken from reference TRBV29-1 and TRBJ2-5, is SAVISQKPSRDICQRGTSLTIQCQVDSQVTMMFWYRQQPGQSLTLIATANQGSEATYESGFVIDKFPISRPNLTFSTLTVSNMSPEDSSIYLCSVEDDGGLETQYFGPGTRLLVL.

This rearrangement joins TRBV6-5 to TRBJ1-1; 10 positions agree with TRBD1. J gave up 6 bases and V 0 bases, and 4 bases lay outside the gene matches. The length of the CDR3 is 15 residues. Germline V gene data show CDR1 as MNHEY and CDR2 as SVGAGI. The CDR3 is CASSYSTGGQAEAFF. The CDR3 DNA sequence: TGTGCCAGCAGTTACTCGACAGGGGGCCAGGCTGAAGCTTTCTTT.

This chain links TRBV3-1 (or the pseudogene TRBV3-2) with TRBJ1-2, with a weak D call TRBD1 (5 bases). V dropped 4 bases and J dropped 8 bases, with 26 bases sitting between them. Germline values: CDR1 LGHDT, CDR2 YNNKEL (reference sequence). This CDR3 has 17 residues. CDR3 protein: CASSPTQFRAARTGYTF. Here the CDR3 DNA reads TGTGCCAGCAGCCCCACTCAATTCAGGGCAGCGAGGACGGGCTACACCTTC.

The chain carries TRBV5-8 and TRBJ2-1, with 16 bases fitting TRBD2. The CDR3 extends over 16 amino acids. Germline assignment: CDR1 SGHTS and CDR2 YDEGEE. The V and J ends lost 6 bases and 7 bases, in that order; junction bases with no gene match: 7. This chain's CDR3 is CASTKGLAGGENEQFF. CDR3 DNA sequence: TGTGCCAGCACCAAGGGACTAGCGGGGGGGGAAAATGAGCAGTTCTTC. Together with reference TRBV5-8 and TRBJ2-1, the CDR3 gives the full variable domain: EAGVTQSPTHLIKTRGQQATLRCSPISGHTSVYWYQQALGLGLQFLLWYDEGEERNRGNFPPRFSGRQFPNYSSELNVNALELEDSALYLCASTKGLAGGENEQFFGPGTRLTVL.

The rearrangement uses TRBV6-6 and TRBJ1-6; 12 bases map to TRBD1. The V gene's germline CDR1 is MNHNY and CDR2 SVGAGI (reference sequence). After removal of 6 bases from V and 9 bases from J, the junction contained 3 bases not matched to a gene. This CDR3 region has 14 residues. CDR3 sequence: CASSPGQGASPLHF. In nucleotides, the CDR3 is TGTGCCAGCAGCCCGGGACAGGGGGCTTCACCCCTCCACTTT.

The chain carries TRBV15 and TRBJ2-2; maybe TRBD1 (6 bases). Germline V gene lookup returns CDR1 LNHNV and CDR2 YYDKDF (reference sequence). Trimming left V 0 bases short and J 1 base short, with 18 bases between. The CDR3 is made up of 19 amino acids. The DNA of the CDR3 is TGTGCCACCAGCAGAGATCTTCCCCACAGGGCGGTGAACACCGGGGAGCTGTTTTTT. Residues: CATSRDLPHRAVNTGELFF. Based on the CDR3 plus reference TRBV15 and TRBJ2-2, the full variable domain is DAMVIQNPRYQVTQFGKPVTLSCSQTLNHNVMYWYQQKSSQAPKLLFHYYDKDFNNEADTPDNFQSRRPNTSFCFLDIRSPGLGDTAMYLCATSRDLPHRAVNTGELFFGEGSRLTVL.